A selection of T cell receptor beta chains follows, all from one sample in a study of resident and recirculating memory T cells in vitiligo. Method: immunoSEQ multiplex PCR; TCRdb's copy keeps in-frame clones and lacks some. The profile covers 40,000 to 50,000 clones, with about 93% appearing a single time and around 5% taken by the ten largest. The sequencing input was blood. Receptors were obtained from a male donor with vitiligo. The CDR3 runs from the conserved cysteine through the conserved F or W. A D gene is named only where the DNA matches it firmly. The size of a clone is reported for some rows only, either as once, few or many, or as a class for expanded clones.

size	V	J	D	DNA	CDR3
.	TRBV7-3	TRBJ1-6	.	TGTGCCAGCAGCTGGGTCGGAGATGGGAATTCACCCCTCCACTTT	CASSWVGDGNSPLHF
once	TRBV30	TRBJ2-7	.	TGTGCCTGGGGGAGGTCCTACGAGCAGTACTTC	CAWGRSYEQYF
.	TRBV10-3	TRBJ1-6	TRBD1	TGTGCCATCTCTACAGGGGGAGACTCGGGGACCCTCCACTTT	CAISTGGDSGTLHF
.	TRBV7-3	TRBJ2-1	.	TGTGCCAGCAGCCTCAGCGGCCTCCTCAATGAGCAGTTCTTC	CASSLSGLLNEQFF
.	TRBV7-2	TRBJ1-5	.	TGTGCCAGCAGCGCCTCACAGGGCAATCAGCCCCAGCATTTT	CASSASQGNQPQHF
.	TRBV19	TRBJ1-1	.	TGTGCCAGTAGACCCGGGGAGGGGGGGACTGAAGCTTTCTTT	CASRPGEGGTEAFF
.	TRBV27	TRBJ2-1	TRBD2	TGTGCCAGCAGAGACGGGGGGGGCTACAATGAGCAGTTCTTC	CASRDGGGYNEQFF
.	TRBV4-3	TRBJ1-2	TRBD1	TGCGCCAGCAGCCTAGGGACAGGGCATGGCTACACCTTC	CASSLGTGHGYTF
.	TRBV10-3	TRBJ2-3	.	TGTGCCATCAGTGTTCTGAGGGATACGCAGTATTTT	CAISVLRDTQYF
.	TRBV5-5	TRBJ1-2	TRBD1	TGTGCCAGCAGCCTGACCGGGACAGGATTTAACTATGGCTACACCTTC	CASSLTGTGFNYGYTF
.	TRBV6-1	TRBJ1-2	.	TGTGCCAGCAGTGAAGCCCCCGCCAGGGGCGGATATGGCTACACCTTC	CASSEAPARGGYGYTF
few	TRBV7-3	TRBJ2-2	.	TGTGCCAGCAGCTTCAGCAGCGGGTCACGAGGAGGGGAGCTGTTTTTT	CASSFSSGSRGGELFF
.	TRBV7-2	TRBJ2-5	TRBD2	TGTGCCAGCAAACCAGAAATACGGGGGGGCGTAGAGACCCAGTACTTC	CASKPEIRGGVETQYF
.	TRBV4-3	TRBJ1-2	.	TGCGCCAGCAGCCCGGAGGGCTGGGACGGCTACACCTTC	CASSPEGWDGYTF
.	TRBV9	TRBJ2-7	TRBD1	TGTGCCAGCAGCGTTCGGGACAGGGGCATCAACGAGCAGTACTTC	CASSVRDRGINEQYF
.	TRBV5-3	TRBJ1-3	.	TGTGCCTCAAACAGGTCGGGTTCTGGAAACACCATATATTTT	CASNRSGSGNTIYF
.	TRBV5-1	TRBJ2-3	.	TGCGCCAGCAACCTCAGACAGCTCACAGATACGCAGTATTTT	CASNLRQLTDTQYF
few	TRBV7-2	TRBJ2-3	.	TGTGCCAGCAGCTTAGCGGGGGGTAGCACAGATACGCAGTATTTT	CASSLAGGSTDTQYF
once	TRBV5-4	TRBJ2-1	TRBD1	TGTGCCAGCAGCCGGGACAGACCCTACAATGAGCAGTTCTTC	CASSRDRPYNEQFF
.	TRBV5-1	TRBJ1-2	.	TGCGCCAGCAGTCGAGAGGCCGGGGATGGCTACACCTTC	CASSREAGDGYTF
.	TRBV4-3	TRBJ2-3	TRBD1	TGCGCCAGCAGCCCCGGGACAGTCCTCGGGGATACGCAGTATTTT	CASSPGTVLGDTQYF
few	TRBV27	TRBJ2-7	.	TGTGCCTCGTCAGTTTCCGCGGCGCAGAACTCCGAGCAGTACTTC	CASSVSAAQNSEQYF
.	TRBV2	TRBJ2-2	TRBD2	TGTGCCAGCAGTTTAGCGGGGGGGTTGAGCGGGGAGCTGTTTTTT	CASSLAGGLSGELFF
.	TRBV7-2	TRBJ1-2	TRBD1	TGTGCCAGCAGCTTAGCACAGGGGGCGTTGTTCGGCTACACCTTC	CASSLAQGALFGYTF